This TCR beta chain comes out of a study of PD-L1 blockade in urothelial cancer. As for the study in general: Males with bladder-origin urothelial cancer constituted about 85% of the 29 patients. Blood was tested 3 weeks (second dose) and 6 weeks into treatment.

Regarding time point: pretreatment peripheral blood. V dropped 2 bases and J dropped 4 bases, with 12 bases sitting between them. Germline V CDR1 and CDR2: SGHRS, YFSETQ. This CDR3 has 14 amino acids. TCRdb's table, derived via immunoSEQ multiplex PCR, lists solely in-frame clones and lacks some. This table has around 45,000 clones, roughly four fifths appearing once. The sequence came from a man between 45 and 60 years old with urothelial cancer. Specimen: PBMCs, collected around atezolizumab (anti-PD-L1) treatment. The chain uses TRBV5-1 and TRBJ2-5; D might be TRBD1 (7 bases). The CDR3 nucleotides read TGCGCCAGCAGCTTCCACAGGGGAGGAGAGACCCAGTACTTC. This gives the protein CASSFHRGGETQYF.